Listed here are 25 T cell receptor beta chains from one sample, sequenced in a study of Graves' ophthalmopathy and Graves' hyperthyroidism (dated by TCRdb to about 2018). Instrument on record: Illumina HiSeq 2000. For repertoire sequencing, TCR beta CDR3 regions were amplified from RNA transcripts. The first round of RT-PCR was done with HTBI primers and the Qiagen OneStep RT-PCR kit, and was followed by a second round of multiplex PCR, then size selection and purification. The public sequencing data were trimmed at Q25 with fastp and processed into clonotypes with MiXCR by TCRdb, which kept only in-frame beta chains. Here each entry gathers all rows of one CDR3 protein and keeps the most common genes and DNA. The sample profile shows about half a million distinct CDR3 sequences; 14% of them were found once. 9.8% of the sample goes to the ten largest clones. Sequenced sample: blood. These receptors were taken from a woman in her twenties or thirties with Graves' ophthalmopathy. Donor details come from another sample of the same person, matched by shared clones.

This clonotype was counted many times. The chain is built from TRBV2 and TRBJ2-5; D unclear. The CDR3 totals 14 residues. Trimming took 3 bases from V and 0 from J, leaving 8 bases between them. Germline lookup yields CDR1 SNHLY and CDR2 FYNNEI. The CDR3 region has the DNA TGTGCCAGCAGTGAGAGACGGAACCAAGAGACCCAGTACTTC. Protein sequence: CASSERRNQETQYF.

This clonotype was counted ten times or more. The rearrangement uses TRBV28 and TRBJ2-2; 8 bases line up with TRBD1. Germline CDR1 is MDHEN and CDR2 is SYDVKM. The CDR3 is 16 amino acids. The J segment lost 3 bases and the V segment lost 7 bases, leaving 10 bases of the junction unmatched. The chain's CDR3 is CASKCWSGGDTGELFF. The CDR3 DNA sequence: TGTGCCAGCAAGTGTTGGTCAGGGGGCGACACCGGGGAGCTGTTTTTT.

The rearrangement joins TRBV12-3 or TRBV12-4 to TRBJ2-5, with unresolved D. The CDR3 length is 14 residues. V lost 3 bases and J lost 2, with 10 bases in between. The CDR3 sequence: CASSFKGGQETQYF. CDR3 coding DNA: TGTGCCAGCAGTTTTAAGGGTGGGCAAGAGACCCAGTACTTC.

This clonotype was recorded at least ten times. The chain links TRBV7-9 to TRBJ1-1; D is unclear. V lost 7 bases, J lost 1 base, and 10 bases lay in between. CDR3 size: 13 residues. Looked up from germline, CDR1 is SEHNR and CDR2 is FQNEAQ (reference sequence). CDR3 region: CASTTWENTEAFF. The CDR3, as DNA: TGTGCCAGCACGACATGGGAGAACACTGAAGCTTTCTTT. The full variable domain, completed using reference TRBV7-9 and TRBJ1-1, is DTGVSQNPRHKITKRGQNVTFRCDPISEHNRLYWYRQTLGQGPEFLTYFQNEAQLEKSRLLSDRFSAERPKGSFSTLEIQRTEQGDSAMYLCASTTWENTEAFFGQGTRLTVV.

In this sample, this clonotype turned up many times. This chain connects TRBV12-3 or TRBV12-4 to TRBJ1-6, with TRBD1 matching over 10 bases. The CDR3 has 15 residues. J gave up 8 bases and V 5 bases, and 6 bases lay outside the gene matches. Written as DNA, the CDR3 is TGTGCCAGCAGTCTAGGGACAGGGGACTATTCACCCCTCCACTTT. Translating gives CASSLGTGDYSPLHF.

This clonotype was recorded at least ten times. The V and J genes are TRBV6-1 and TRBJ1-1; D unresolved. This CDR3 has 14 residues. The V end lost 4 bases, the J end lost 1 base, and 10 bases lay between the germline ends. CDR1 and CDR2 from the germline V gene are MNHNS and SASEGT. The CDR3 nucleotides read TGTGCCAGCAGTGGGGCTTGGGCGAACACTGAAGCTTTCTTT. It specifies CASSGAWANTEAFF.

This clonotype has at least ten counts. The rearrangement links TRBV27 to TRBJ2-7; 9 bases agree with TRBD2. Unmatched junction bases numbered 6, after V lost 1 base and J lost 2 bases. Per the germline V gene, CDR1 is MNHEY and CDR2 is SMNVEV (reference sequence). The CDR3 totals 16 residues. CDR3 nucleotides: TGTGCCAGCAGTTTATGGGGGGCGGGAGGGCCCTACGAGCAGTACTTC. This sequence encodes CASSLWGAGGPYEQYF.

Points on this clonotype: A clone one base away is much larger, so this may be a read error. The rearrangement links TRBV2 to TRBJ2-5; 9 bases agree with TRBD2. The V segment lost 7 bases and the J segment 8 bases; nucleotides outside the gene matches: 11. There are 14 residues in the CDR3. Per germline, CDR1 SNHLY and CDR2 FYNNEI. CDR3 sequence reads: CASTEPAGGDTQYF. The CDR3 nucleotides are TGTGCCAGCACCGAACCAGCGGGGGGAGATACCCAGTACTTC.

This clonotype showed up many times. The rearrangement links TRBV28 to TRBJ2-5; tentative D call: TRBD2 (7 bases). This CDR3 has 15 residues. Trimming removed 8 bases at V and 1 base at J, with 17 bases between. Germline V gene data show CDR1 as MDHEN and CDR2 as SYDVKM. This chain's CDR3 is CASSGGGSGQETQYF. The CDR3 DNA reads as TGTGCCAGCTCTGGGGGCGGGAGTGGCCAAGAGACCCAGTACTTC.

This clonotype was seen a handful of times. The CDR3 DNA follows: TGCAGTGCCCCCCACCAAATTTTCTACGAGCAGTACTTC. It codes for CSAPHQIFYEQYF. The J gene is TRBJ2-7, the V gene TRBV20-1; unclear D gene. Trimming took off 6 bases at V and 3 bases at J, with 15 bases between the two ends. Germline V lookup: CDR1 DFQATT, CDR2 SNEGSKA (reference sequence). The CDR3 is made up of 13 amino acids.

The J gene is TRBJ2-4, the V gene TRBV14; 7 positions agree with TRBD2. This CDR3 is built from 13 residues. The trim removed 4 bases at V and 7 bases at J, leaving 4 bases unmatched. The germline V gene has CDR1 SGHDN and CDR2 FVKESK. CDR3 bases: TGTGCCAGCAGCCGGGAGGGGTTGAACATTCAGTACTTC. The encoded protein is CASSREGLNIQYF.

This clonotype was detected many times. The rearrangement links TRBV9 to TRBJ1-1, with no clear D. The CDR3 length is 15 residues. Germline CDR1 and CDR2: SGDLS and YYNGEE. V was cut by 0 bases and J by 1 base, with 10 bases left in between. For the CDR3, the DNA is TGTGCCAGCAGCGTAGATGGCAGTTCGAACACTGAAGCTTTCTTT. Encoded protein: CASSVDGSSNTEAFF.

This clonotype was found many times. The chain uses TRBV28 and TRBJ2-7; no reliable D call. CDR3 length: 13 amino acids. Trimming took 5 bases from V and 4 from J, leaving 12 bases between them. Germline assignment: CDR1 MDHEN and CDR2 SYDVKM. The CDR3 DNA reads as TGTGCCAGCAGTCATCCACTCCCATACGAGCAGTACTTC. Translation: CASSHPLPYEQYF.

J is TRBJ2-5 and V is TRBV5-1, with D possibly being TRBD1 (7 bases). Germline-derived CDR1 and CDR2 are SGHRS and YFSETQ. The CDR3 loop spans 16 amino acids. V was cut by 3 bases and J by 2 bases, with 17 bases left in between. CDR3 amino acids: CASSSNRGRGQETQYF. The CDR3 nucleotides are TGCGCCAGCAGCTCTAACAGGGGCCGGGGGCAAGAGACCCAGTACTTC.

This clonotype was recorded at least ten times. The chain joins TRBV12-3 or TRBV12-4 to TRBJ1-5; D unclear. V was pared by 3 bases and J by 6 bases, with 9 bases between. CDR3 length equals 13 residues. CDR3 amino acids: CASSFWVGQPQHF. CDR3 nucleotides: TGTGCCAGCAGTTTCTGGGTGGGTCAGCCCCAGCATTTT.

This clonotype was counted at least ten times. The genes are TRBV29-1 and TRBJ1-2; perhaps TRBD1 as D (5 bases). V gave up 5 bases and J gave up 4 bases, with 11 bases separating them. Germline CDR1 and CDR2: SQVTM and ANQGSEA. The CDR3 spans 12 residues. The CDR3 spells CSVSTAIYGYTF. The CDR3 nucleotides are TGCAGCGTTTCGACAGCAATCTATGGCTACACCTTC. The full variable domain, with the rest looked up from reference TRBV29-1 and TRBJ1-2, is SAVISQKPSRDICQRGTSLTIQCQVDSQVTMMFWYRQQPGQSLTLIATANQGSEATYESGFVIDKFPISRPNLTFSTLTVSNMSPEDSSIYLCSVSTAIYGYTFGSGTRLTVV.

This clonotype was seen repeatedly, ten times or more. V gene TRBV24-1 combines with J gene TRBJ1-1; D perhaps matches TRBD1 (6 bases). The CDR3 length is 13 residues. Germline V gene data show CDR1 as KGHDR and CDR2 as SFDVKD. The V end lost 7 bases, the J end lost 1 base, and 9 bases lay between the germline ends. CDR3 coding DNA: TGTGCCACCAGGGAACAGGGGAACACTGAAGCTTTCTTT. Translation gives CATREQGNTEAFF.

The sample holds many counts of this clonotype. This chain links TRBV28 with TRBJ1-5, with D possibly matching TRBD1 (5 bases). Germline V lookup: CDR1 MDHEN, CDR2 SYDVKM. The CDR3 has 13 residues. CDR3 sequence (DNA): TGTTCCGGAAGAGGGGCCCCCAATCAGCCCCAGCATTTT. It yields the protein CSGRGAPNQPQHF.

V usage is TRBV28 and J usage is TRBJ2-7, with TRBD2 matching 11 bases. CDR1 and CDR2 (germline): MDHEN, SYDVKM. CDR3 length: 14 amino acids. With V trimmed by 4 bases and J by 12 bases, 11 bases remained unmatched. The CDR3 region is CASSSVLAGVGMYF. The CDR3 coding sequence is TGTGCCAGCAGTTCCGTACTAGCGGGAGTTGGCATGTACTTC.

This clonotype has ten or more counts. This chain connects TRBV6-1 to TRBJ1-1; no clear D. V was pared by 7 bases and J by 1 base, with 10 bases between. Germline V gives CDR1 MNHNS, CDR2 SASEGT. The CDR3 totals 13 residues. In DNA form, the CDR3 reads TGTGCCAGCACTCAGCCCCGGAACACTGAAGCTTTCTTT. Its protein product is CASTQPRNTEAFF.

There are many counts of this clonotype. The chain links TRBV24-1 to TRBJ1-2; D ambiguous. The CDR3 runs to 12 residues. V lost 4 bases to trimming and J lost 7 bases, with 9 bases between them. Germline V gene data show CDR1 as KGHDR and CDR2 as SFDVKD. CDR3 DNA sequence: TGTGCCACCAGTGACCTGAATCTTGGCTACACCTTC. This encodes CATSDLNLGYTF.

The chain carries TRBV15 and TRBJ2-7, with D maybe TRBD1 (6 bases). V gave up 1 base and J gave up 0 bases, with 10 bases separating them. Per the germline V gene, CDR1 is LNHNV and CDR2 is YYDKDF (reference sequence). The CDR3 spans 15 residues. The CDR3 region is CATSRGTVISYEQYF. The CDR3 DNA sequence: TGTGCCACCAGCAGAGGGACAGTCATCTCCTACGAGCAGTACTTC.

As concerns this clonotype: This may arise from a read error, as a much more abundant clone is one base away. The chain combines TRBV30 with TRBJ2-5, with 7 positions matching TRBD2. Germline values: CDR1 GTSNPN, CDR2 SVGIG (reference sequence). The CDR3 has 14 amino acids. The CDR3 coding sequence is TGTGCCTGGAGAGGAGGGTTTGGACTAGAGGGCCAGGACTTC. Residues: CAWRGGFGLEGQDF.

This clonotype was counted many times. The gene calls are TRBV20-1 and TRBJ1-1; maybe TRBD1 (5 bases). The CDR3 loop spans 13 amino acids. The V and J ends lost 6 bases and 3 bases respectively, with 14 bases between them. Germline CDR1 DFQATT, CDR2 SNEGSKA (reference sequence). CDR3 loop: CSAPEGRDTEAFF. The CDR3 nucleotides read TGCAGTGCCCCAGAGGGGAGGGACACTGAAGCTTTCTTT.

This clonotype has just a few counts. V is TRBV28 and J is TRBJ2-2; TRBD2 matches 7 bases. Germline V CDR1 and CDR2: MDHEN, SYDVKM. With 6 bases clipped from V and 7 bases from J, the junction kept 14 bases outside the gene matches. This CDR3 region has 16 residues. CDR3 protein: CASSLTSRSVNGELFF. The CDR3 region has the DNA TGTGCCAGCAGCCTGACTAGCAGGAGTGTTAACGGGGAGCTGTTTTTT.